This T cell receptor beta chain was observed in a study of low-dose radiotherapy and immunotherapy resistance in tumors. At the level of the study: Cyclophosphamide was given intravenously at 200 mg/m2 every two weeks, and each dose came one day before radiation and immunotherapy. Patients took 300 mg oral aspirin daily for four cycles from cycle 1 day 1.

This sample's time point: before trial treatment. The donors, trial participants, received nivolumab, ipilimumab, aspirin, low-dose cyclophosphamide and low-dose radiotherapy. TRAV- and TRBV-specific primers, spanning alpha and beta chains, primed first-strand cDNA. With a V-primer adapter and a constant-region primer, TCRs were amplified for about 20 PCR cycles. The mRNA that was isolated underwent amplification by in vitro transcription. In TCRdb, the reads were re-called with MiXCR into one record per CDR3 protein. The table has over 65,000 distinct CDR3 sequences, roughly 19% seen once. There are many counts of this clonotype. This CDR3 comprises 13 residues. Trimming took off 4 bases at V and 6 bases at J, with 13 bases between the two ends. The germline gives CDR1 SGHNT, CDR2 YYREEE (reference sequence).

This TCR was sampled from a male donor with prostate cancer. The chain recombines TRBV5-4 with TRBJ1-1; D may be TRBD1 (5 bases). Sequencing used PBMCs, obtained before treatment. The CDR3 DNA follows: TGTGCCAGCAGCGCGCCCGGGGCGGCTGAAGCTTTCTTT. Translation: CASSAPGAAEAFF.